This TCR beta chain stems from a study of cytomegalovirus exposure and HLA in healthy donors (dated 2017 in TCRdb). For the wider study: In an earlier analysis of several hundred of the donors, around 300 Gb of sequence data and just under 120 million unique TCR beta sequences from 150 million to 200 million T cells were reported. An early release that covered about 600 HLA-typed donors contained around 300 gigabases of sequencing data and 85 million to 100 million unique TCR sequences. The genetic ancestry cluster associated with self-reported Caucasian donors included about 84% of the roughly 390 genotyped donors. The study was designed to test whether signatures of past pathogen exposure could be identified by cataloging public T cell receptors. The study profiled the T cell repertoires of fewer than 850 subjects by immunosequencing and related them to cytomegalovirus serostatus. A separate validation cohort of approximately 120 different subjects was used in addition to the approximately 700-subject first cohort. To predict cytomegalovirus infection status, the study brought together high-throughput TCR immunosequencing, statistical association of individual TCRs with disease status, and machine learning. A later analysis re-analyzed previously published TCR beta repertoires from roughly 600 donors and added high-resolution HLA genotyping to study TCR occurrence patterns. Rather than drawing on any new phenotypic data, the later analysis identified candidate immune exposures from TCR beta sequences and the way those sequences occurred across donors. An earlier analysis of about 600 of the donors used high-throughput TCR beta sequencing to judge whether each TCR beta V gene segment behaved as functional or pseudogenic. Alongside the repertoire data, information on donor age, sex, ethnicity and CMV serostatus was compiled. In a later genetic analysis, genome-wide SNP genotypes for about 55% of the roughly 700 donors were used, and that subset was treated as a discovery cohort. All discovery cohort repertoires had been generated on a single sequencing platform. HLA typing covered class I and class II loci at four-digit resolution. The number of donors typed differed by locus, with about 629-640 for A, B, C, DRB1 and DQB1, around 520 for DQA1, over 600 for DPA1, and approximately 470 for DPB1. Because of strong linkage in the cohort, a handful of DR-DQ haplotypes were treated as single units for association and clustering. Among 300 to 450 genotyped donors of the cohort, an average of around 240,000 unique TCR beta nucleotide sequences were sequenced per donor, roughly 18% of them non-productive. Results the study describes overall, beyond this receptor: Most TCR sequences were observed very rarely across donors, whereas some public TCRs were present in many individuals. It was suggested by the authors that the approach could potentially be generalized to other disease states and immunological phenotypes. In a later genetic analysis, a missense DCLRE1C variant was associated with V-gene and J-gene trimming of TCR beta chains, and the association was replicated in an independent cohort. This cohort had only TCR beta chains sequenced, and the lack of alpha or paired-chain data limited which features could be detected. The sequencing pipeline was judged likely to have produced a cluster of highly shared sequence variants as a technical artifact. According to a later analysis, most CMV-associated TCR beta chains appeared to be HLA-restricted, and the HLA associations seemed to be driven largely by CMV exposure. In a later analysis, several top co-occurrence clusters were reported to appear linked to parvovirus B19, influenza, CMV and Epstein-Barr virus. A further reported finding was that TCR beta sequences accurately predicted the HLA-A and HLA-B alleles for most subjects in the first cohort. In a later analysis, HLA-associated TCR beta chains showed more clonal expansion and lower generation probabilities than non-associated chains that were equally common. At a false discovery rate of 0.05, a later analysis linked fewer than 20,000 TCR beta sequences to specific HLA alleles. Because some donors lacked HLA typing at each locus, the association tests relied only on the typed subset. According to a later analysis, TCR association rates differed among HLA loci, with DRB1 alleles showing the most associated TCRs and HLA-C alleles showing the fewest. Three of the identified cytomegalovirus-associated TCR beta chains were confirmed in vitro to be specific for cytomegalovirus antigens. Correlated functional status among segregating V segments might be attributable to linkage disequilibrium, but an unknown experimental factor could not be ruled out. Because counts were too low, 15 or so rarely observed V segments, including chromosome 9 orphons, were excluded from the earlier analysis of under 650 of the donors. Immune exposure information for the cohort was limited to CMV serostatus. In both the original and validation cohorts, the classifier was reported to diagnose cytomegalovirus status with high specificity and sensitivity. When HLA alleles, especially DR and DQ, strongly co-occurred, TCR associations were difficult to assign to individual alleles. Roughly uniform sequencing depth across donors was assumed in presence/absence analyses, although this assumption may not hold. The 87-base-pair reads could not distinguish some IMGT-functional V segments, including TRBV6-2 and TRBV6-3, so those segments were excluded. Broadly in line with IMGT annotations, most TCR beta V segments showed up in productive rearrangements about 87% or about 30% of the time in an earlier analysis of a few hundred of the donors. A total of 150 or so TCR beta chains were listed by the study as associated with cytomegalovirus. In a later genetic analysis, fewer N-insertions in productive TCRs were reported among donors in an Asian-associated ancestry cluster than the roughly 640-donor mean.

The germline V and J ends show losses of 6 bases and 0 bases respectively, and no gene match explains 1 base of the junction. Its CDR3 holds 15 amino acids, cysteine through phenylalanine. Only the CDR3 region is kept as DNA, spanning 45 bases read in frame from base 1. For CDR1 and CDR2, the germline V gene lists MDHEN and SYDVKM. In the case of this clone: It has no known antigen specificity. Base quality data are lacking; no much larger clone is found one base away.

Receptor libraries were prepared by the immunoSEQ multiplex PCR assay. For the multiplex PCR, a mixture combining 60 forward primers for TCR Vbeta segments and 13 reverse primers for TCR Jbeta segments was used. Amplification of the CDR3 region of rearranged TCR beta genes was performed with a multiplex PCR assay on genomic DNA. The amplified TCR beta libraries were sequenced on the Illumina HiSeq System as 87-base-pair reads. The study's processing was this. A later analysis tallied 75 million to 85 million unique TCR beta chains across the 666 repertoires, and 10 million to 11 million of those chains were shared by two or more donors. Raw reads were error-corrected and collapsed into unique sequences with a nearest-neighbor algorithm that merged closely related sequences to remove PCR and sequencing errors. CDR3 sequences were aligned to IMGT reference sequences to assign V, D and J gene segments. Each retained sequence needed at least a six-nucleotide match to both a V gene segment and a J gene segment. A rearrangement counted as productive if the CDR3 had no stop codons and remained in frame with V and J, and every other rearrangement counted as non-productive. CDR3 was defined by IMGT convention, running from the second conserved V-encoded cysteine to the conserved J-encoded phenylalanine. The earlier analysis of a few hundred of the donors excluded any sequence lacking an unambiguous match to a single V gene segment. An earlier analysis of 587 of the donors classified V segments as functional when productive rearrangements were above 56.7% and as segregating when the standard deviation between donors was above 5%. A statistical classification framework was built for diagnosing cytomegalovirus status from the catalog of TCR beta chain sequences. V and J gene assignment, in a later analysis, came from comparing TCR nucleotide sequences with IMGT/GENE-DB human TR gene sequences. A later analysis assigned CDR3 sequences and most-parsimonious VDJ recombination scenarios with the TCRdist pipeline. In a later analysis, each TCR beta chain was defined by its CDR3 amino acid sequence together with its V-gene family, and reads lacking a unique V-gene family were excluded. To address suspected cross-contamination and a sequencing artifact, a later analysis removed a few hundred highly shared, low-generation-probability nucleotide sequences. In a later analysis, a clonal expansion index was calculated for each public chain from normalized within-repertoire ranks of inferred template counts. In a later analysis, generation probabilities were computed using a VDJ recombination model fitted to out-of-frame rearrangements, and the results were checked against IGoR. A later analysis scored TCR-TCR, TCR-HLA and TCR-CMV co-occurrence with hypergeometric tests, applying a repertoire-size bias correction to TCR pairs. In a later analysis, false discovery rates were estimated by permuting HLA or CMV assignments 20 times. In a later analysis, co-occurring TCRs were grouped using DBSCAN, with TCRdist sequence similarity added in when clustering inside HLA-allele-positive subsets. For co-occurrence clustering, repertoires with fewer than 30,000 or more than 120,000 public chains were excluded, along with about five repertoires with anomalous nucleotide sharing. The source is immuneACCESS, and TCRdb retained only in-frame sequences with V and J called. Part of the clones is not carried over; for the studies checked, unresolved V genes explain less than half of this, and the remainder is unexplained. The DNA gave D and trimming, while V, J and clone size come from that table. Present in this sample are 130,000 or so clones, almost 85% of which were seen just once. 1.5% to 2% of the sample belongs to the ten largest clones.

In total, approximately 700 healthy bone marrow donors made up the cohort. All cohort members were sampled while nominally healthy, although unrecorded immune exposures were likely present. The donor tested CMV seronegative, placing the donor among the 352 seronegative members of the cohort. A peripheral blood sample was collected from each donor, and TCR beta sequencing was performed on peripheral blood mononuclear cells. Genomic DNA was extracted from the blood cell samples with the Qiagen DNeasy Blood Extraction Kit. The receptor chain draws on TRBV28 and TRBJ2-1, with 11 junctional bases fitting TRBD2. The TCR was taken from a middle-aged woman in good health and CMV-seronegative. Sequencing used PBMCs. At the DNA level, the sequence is TGTGCCAGCAGCACTAGCGGGAGCTCCTACAATGAGCAGTTCTTC. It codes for CASSTSGSSYNEQFF.